The 19 T cell receptor beta chains reported below all come from one sample, sequenced in a study of blood T cell repertoires in COVID-19. Sequenced by immunoSEQ multiplex PCR; TCRdb stores in-frame clones only, minus some. Of more than 60,000 clones listed, approximately 90% were seen once; the top ten hold under 6.5%. The sample comprised peripheral blood. Source of these receptors: a human donor in a cohort sampled during active COVID-19.

V gene TRBV7-9 combines with J gene TRBJ2-1, with TRBD2 identical over 13 bases. The CDR3 contains 17 residues. V gave up 5 bases and J gave up 8 bases; unmatched junction bases: 12. Germline lookup yields CDR1 SEHNR and CDR2 FQNEAQ (reference sequence). The CDR3 nucleotides read TGTGCCAGCAGCGGACGGACTAGCGGGGGCGCCTGGGATGAGCAGTTCTTC. Translated, it gives CASSGRTSGGAWDEQFF.

The CDR3 here is CASSFGGYTDTQYF. Here the CDR3 DNA reads TGTGCCAGCAGCTTTGGCGGCTACACAGATACGCAGTATTTT. This sequence joins TRBV9 and TRBJ2-3; no firm D call. CDR3 size: 14 residues. Germline V gene lookup returns CDR1 SGDLS and CDR2 YYNGEE. Trimming stripped 4 bases from V and 2 bases from J, with 11 bases between.

The chain combines TRBV6-2 or TRBV6-3 with TRBJ1-1; a weak D match, TRBD1 (5 bases). The germline gives CDR1 MNHEY, CDR2 SVGEGT. The CDR3 loop spans 15 amino acids. V was shortened by 2 bases and J by 4 bases, with 14 bases between the two germline ends. CDR3 protein: CASSYRTRGGTEAFF. In DNA, the CDR3 is TGTGCCAGCAGTTACCGGACAAGAGGTGGCACTGAAGCTTTCTTT.

The chain uses TRBV19 and TRBJ1-4; unclear D gene. Germline loops: CDR1 LNHDA, CDR2 SQIVND (reference sequence). Between the trimmed V and J ends, which lost 4 bases and 4 bases, there was a span of 7 bases. The CDR3 spans 13 residues. The DNA of the CDR3 is TGTGCCAGTAGTAGGCAGTATAATGAAAAACTGTTTTTT. It yields the protein CASSRQYNEKLFF. The whole variable domain, remainder taken from reference TRBV19 and TRBJ1-4, is DGGITQSPKYLFRKEGQNVTLSCEQNLNHDAMYWYRQDPGQGLRLIYYSQIVNDFQKGDIAEGYSVSREKKESFPLTVTSAQKNPTAFYLCASSRQYNEKLFFGSGTQLSVL.

The chain has TRBV4-3 and TRBJ2-6; TRBD1 agrees at 8 bases. This CDR3 has 19 residues. Germline V lookup: CDR1 LGHNA, CDR2 YSLEER. The junction had 10 bases not matched to a gene; V was cut back by 2 bases and J by 1 base. The chain's CDR3 is CASSQFLGTGTSGANVLTF. The CDR3 nucleotides read TGCGCCAGCAGCCAATTTCTTGGGACAGGAACTTCTGGGGCCAACGTCCTGACTTTC.

The chain has TRBV5-1 and TRBJ1-1, with 9 bases lining up with TRBD1. Germline V lookup: CDR1 SGHRS, CDR2 YFSETQ. CDR3 length: 14 residues. The ends lost 7 bases at V and 1 base at J; junction bases unmatched: 5. The CDR3 sequence: CASGKQGANTEAFF. The CDR3 DNA follows: TGCGCCAGCGGGAAACAGGGGGCGAACACTGAAGCTTTCTTT.

The genes are TRBV7-2 and TRBJ1-2; unclear D gene. Trimming cost V 6 bases and J 4 bases, with 9 bases left between them. The CDR3 length is 12 residues. The germline V gene encodes CDR1 SGHTA and CDR2 FQGNSA. DNA of the CDR3: TGTGCCAGCAGTGCGGATCTCTATGGCTACACCTTC. Protein: CASSADLYGYTF.

The rearrangement joins TRBV11-2 to TRBJ1-6; D gene unclear. From germline, CDR1 is SGHAT and CDR2 FQNNGV. The CDR3 consists of 15 residues. Deletions cut 5 bases from V and 5 bases from J, with 13 bases between. The CDR3 sequence: CASSPRRADNSPLHF. DNA of the CDR3: TGTGCCAGCAGCCCCCGTCGTGCGGATAATTCACCCCTCCACTTT.

The chain uses TRBV3-1 (or the pseudogene TRBV3-2) and TRBJ1-2, with a weak D call TRBD1 (6 bases). Trimming left V 3 bases short and J 8 bases short, with 22 bases between. This CDR3 has 16 amino acids. Germline values: CDR1 LGHDT, CDR2 YNNKEL (reference sequence). CDR3 nucleotide sequence: TGTGCCAGCAGCCATACCAGGGGCGGCCGTTTCCCCGGCTACACCTTC. Protein: CASSHTRGGRFPGYTF.

The V call is TRBV6-2 or TRBV6-3, the J call TRBJ2-5; 9 bases agree with TRBD1. The CDR3 spans 16 residues. Per the germline V gene, CDR1 is MNHEY and CDR2 is SVGEGT. V lost 0 bases and J lost 3; bases outside the gene matches: 5. The CDR3 sequence is CASSYSGTGWEETQYF. Written as DNA, the CDR3 is TGTGCCAGCAGTTACTCTGGGACAGGGTGGGAAGAGACCCAGTACTTC.

The chain recombines TRBV5-1 with TRBJ2-1; tentative D call: TRBD2 (5 bases). V was cut by 0 bases and J by 6 bases, with 7 bases left in between. Germline lookup yields CDR1 SGHRS and CDR2 YFSETQ. The CDR3 is 13 residues long. CDR3 nucleotide sequence: TGCGCCAGCAGCTTGGGGGAGCCCAATGAGCAGTTCTTC. Its protein product is CASSLGEPNEQFF.

The count of this clone is one. The chain carries TRBV4-3 and TRBJ2-3, with 7 bases fitting TRBD2. Trimming cost V 1 base and J 5 bases; bases outside gene matches: 3. CDR1 and CDR2 (germline): LGHNA, YSLEER. The CDR3 spans 14 residues. The CDR3 spells CASSQGGGGDTQYF. DNA of the CDR3: TGCGCCAGCAGCCAAGGCGGGGGAGGAGATACGCAGTATTTT.

With regard to this clone: Other DNA sequences within the sample encode an identical CDR3. The V call is TRBV6-2 or TRBV6-3, the J call TRBJ1-2; D is ambiguous. The CDR3 length is 14 residues. V lost 0 bases and J lost 0, with 5 bases in between. The germline V gene has CDR1 MNHEY and CDR2 SVGEGT. The CDR3 region is CASSYSGANYGYTF. As DNA, the CDR3 is TGTGCCAGCAGTTACTCGGGAGCTAACTATGGCTACACCTTC.

This clone was counted once. The chain recombines TRBV18 with TRBJ2-3; D remains ambiguous. Per germline, CDR1 KGHSH and CDR2 LQKENI. The CDR3 totals 16 residues. V was clipped by 2 bases and J by 3 bases, with 15 bases between them. CDR3: CASSPYAAGRTDTQYF. The CDR3 region has the DNA TGTGCCAGCTCACCATATGCCGCAGGCCGAACAGATACGCAGTATTTT.

As for this clone: A junction boundary mismatches the germline segment, possibly from a read error. The V gene is TRBV6-5, the J gene TRBJ1-4; 8 nucleotides align to TRBD1. The CDR3 consists of 14 residues. Germline V gene data show CDR1 as MNHEY and CDR2 as SVGAGI. The CDR3 coding sequence is TGTGCCAGCAGTTCCGGACAGGGTAATGGAAAACTGTTTTTT. The encoded protein is CASSSGQGNGKLFF.

This rearrangement joins TRBV29-1 to TRBJ1-2; possibly TRBD1 for D (5 bases). V was cut by 3 bases and J by 2 bases, with 10 bases left in between. Per germline, CDR1 SQVTM and CDR2 ANQGSEA. The CDR3 totals 13 residues. This CDR3 reads CSVEGGSNYGYTF. CDR3 coding DNA: TGCAGCGTTGAGGGGGGTTCCAACTATGGCTACACCTTC.

J is TRBJ2-1 and V is TRBV18; 8 bases line up with TRBD1. Germline V lookup: CDR1 KGHSH, CDR2 LQKENI. The CDR3 runs 15 residues. Trimming took 3 bases from V and 8 from J; bases not matched to a gene: 9. In nucleotides, the CDR3 is TGTGCCAGCTCACCTAGGACAGGGAAAGACTATGAGCAGTTCTTC. This encodes CASSPRTGKDYEQFF.

The chain recombines TRBV11-2 with TRBJ2-7; TRBD2 is a possible D gene (6 bases). The CDR3 covers 15 residues. V was trimmed by 4 bases and J by 3 bases, leaving 16 bases between them. Per the germline V gene, CDR1 is SGHAT and CDR2 is FQNNGV. As DNA, the CDR3 is TGTGCCAGCAGCTCCGACGGGACTTTGAGCTACGAGCAGTACTTC. Its translation is CASSSDGTLSYEQYF. Full variable domain (missing parts from reference TRBV11-2 and TRBJ2-7): EAGVAQSPRYKIIEKRQSVAFWCNPISGHATLYWYQQILGQGPKLLIQFQNNGVVDDSQLPKDRFSAERLKGVDSTLKIQPAKLEDSAVYLCASSSDGTLSYEQYFGPGTRLTVT.

The chain carries TRBV18 and TRBJ1-5, with D perhaps TRBD1 (5 bases). Germline V CDR1 and CDR2: KGHSH, LQKENI. V dropped 5 bases and J dropped 7 bases, with 12 bases sitting between them. The CDR3 has 13 residues. In DNA form, the CDR3 reads TGTGCCAGCTCAGATAGCAGGGCCCAGCCCCAGCATTTT. Translated: CASSDSRAQPQHF.